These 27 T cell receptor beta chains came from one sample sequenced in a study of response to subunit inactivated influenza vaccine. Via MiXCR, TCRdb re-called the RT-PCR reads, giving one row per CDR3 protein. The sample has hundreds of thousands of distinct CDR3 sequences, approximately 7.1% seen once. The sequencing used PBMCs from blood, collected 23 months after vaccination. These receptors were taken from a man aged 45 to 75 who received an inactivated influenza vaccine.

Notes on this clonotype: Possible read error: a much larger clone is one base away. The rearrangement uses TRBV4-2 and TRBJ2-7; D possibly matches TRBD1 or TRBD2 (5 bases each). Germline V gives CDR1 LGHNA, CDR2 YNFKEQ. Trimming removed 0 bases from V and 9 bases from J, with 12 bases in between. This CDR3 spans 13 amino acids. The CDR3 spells CASSQDRDRGQYF. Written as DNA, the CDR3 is TGTGCCAGCAGCCAAGATCGGGATAGGGGGCAGTACTTC.

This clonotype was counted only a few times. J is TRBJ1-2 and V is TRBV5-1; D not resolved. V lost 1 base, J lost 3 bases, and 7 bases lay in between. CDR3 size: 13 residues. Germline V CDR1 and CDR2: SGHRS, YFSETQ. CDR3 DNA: TGCGCCAGCAGCTTGAGACGGGACTATGGCTACACCTTC. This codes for CASSLRRDYGYTF. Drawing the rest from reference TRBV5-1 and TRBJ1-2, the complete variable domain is KAGVTQTPRYLIKTRGQQVTLSCSPISGHRSVSWYQQTPGQGLQFLFEYFSETQRNKGNFPGRFSGRQFSNSRSEMNVSTLELGDSALYLCASSLRRDYGYTFGSGTRLTVV.

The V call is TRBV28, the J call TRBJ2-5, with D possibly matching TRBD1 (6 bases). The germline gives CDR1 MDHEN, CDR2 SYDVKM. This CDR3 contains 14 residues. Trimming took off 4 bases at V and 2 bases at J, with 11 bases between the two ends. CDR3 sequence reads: CASSSPGQQETQYF. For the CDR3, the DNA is TGTGCCAGCAGTTCCCCGGGACAACAAGAGACCCAGTACTTC. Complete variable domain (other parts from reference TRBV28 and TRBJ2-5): DVKVTQSSRYLVKRTGEKVFLECVQDMDHENMFWYRQDPGLGLRLIYFSYDVKMKEKGDIPEGYSVSREKKERFSLILESASTNQTSMYLCASSSPGQQETQYFGPGTRLLVL.

CDR3 nucleotides: TGCAGTGCTAGAGATTTTCTCTCCCTGACGCTGTATGGCTACACCTTC. The encoded protein is CSARDFLSLTLYGYTF. The chain links TRBV20-1 to TRBJ1-2; no reliable D call. Trimming left V 0 bases short and J 5 bases short, with 19 bases between. The germline V gene has CDR1 DFQATT and CDR2 SNEGSKA (reference sequence). The CDR3 contains 16 residues.

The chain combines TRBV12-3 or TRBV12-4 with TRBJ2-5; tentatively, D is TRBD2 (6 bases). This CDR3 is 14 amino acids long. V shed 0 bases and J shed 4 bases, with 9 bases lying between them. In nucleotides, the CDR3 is TGTGCCAGCAGTTTAGCGCTGGGGGGAGAGACCCAGTACTTC. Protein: CASSLALGGETQYF.

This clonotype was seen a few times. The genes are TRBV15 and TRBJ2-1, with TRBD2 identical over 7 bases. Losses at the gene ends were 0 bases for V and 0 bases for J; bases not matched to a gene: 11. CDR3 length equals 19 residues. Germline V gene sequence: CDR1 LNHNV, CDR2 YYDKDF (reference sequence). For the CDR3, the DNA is TGTGCCACCAGCAGAGAAGGCTTGCTAGCGGTGAGCTCCTACAATGAGCAGTTCTTC. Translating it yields CATSREGLLAVSSYNEQFF.

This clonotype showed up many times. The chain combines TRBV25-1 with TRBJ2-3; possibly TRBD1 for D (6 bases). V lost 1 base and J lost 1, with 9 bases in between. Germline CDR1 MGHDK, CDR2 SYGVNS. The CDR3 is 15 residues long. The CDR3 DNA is TGTGCCAGCAGTGAATTCGCAGGGGGCACAGATACGCAGTATTTT. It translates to CASSEFAGGTDTQYF.

CDR3 amino acids: CASSGSGAFF. The DNA of the CDR3 is TGTGCCAGTAGTGGGTCTGGAGCTTTCTTT. This chain uses TRBV19 with TRBJ1-1; D is unresolved. V gave up 5 bases and J gave up 10 bases, with 8 bases separating them. Germline CDR1 reads LNHDA; CDR2 reads SQIVND (reference sequence). The CDR3 contains 10 residues.

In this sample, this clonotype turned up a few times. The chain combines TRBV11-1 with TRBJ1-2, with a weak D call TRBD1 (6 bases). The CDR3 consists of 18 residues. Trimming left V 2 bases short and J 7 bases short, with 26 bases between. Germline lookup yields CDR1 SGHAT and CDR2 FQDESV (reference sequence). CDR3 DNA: TGTGCCAGCAGCTTAACTCCGACAGGAGTCCCGGTATGGGGTGGCTACACCTTC. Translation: CASSLTPTGVPVWGGYTF.

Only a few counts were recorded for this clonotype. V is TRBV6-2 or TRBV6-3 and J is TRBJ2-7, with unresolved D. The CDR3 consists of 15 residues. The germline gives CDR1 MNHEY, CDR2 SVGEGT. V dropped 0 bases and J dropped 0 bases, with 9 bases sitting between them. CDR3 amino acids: CASSYSGVSSYEQYF. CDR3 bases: TGTGCCAGCAGTTACTCCGGAGTGTCCTCCTACGAGCAGTACTTC.

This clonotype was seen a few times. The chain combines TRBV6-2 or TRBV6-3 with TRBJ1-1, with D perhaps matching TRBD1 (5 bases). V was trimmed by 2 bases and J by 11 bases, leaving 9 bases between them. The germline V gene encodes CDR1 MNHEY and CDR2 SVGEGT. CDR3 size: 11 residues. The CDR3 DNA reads TGTGCCAGCAGTTACGAGGGGTACGCTTTCTTT. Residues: CASSYEGYAFF.

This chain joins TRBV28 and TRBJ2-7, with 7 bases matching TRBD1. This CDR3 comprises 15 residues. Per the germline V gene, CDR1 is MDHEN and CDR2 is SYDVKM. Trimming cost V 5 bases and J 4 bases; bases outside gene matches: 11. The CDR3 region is CASSPGQFRSYEQYF. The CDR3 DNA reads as TGTGCCAGCAGTCCGGGACAGTTTAGGTCTTACGAGCAGTACTTC.

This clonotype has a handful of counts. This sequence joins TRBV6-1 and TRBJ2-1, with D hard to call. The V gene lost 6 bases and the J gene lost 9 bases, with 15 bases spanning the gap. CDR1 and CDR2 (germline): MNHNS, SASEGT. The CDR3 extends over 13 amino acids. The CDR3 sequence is CASRPYGVGEQFF. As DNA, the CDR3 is TGTGCCAGCAGACCCTATGGGGTGGGTGAGCAGTTCTTC.

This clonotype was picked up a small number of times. The DNA for the CDR3 is TGTGCCAGCAGTTACGACGACAGCAGCACAGATACGCAGTATTTT. Translating it yields CASSYDDSSTDTQYF. The rearrangement links TRBV6-2 or TRBV6-3 to TRBJ2-3; tentative D call: TRBD1 (5 bases). This CDR3 region has 15 residues. CDR1 and CDR2 (germline): MNHEY, SVGEGT. V lost 2 bases to trimming and J lost 0 bases, with 9 bases between them.

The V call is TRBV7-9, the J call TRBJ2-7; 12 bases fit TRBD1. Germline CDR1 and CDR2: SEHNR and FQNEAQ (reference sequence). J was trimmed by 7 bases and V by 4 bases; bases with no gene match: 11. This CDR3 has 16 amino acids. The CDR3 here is CASSYRDRGLVGEQYF. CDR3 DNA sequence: TGTGCCAGCAGCTACCGGGACAGGGGGCTGGTCGGGGAGCAGTACTTC.

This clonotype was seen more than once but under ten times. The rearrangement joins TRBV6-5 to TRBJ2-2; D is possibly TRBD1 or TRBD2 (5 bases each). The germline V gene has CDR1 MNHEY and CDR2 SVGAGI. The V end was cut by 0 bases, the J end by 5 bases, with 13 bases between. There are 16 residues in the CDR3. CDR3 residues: CASSYSTGLGTGELFF. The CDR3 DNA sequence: TGTGCCAGCAGTTACTCAACGGGGCTGGGGACCGGGGAGCTGTTTTTT.

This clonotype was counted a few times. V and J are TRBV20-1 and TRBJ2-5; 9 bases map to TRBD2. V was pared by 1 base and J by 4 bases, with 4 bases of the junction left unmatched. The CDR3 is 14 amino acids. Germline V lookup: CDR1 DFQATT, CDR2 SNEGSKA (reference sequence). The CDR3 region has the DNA TGCAGTGCTAGAGCTATTAGCGGGAGAGAGACCCAGTACTTC. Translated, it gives CSARAISGRETQYF.

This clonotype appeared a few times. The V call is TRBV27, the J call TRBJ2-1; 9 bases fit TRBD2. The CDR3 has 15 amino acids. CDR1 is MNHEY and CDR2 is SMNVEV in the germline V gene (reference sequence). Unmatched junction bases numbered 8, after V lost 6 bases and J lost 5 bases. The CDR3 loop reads CASSGTSGLDNEQFF. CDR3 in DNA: TGTGCCAGCAGCGGTACTAGCGGGTTGGACAATGAGCAGTTCTTC.

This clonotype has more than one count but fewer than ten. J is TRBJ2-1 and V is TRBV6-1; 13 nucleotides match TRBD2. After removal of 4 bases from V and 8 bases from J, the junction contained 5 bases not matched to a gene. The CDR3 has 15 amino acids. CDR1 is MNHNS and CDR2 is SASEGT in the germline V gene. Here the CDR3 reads CASSAPGLAGYEQFF. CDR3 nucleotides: TGTGCCAGCAGTGCGCCGGGACTAGCGGGGTATGAGCAGTTCTTC.

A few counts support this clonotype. This CDR3 is CASLMGTEAFF. CDR3 DNA sequence: TGTGCCAGCCTAATGGGTACTGAAGCTTTCTTT. J is TRBJ1-1 and V is TRBV3-1; no firm D call. The CDR3 length is 11 residues. Per the germline V gene, CDR1 is LGHDT and CDR2 is YNNKEL (reference sequence). The V end was cut by 8 bases, the J end by 5 bases, with 9 bases between.

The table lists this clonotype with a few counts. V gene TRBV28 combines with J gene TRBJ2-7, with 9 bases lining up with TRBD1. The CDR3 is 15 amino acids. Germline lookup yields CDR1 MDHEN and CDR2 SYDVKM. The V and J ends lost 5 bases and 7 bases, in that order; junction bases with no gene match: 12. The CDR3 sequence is CASSTGQGSFREQYF. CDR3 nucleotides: TGTGCCAGCAGTACGGGACAGGGATCGTTTAGGGAGCAGTACTTC.

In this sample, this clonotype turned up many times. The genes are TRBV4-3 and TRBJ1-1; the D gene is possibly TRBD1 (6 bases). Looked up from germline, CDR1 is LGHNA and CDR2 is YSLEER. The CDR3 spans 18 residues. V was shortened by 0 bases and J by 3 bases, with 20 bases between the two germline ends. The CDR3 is CASSQDSFGQIEDTEAFF. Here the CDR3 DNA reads TGCGCCAGCAGCCAAGATAGTTTCGGACAGATAGAGGACACTGAAGCTTTCTTT.

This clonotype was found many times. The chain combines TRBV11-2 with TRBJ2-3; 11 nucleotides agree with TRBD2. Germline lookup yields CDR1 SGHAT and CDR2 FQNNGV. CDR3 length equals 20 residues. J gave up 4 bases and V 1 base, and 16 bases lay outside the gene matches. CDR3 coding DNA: TGTGCCAGCAGCTTAGTCTTTGCGGGACTAGCGGCCCCATATGCAGATACGCAGTATTTT. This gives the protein CASSLVFAGLAAPYADTQYF.

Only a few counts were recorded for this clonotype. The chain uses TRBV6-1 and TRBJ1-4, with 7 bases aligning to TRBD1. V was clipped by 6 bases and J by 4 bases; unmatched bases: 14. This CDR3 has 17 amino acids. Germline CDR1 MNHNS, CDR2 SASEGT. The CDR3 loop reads CASRDGKPGQYNEKLFF. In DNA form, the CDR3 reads TGTGCCAGCAGGGACGGGAAACCGGGACAGTATAATGAAAAACTGTTTTTT.

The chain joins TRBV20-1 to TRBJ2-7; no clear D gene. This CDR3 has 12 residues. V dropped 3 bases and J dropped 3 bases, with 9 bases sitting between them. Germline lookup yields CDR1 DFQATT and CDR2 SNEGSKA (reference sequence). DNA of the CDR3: TGCAGTGCTAGCCAGTACGTCTACGAGCAGTACTTC. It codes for CSASQYVYEQYF.

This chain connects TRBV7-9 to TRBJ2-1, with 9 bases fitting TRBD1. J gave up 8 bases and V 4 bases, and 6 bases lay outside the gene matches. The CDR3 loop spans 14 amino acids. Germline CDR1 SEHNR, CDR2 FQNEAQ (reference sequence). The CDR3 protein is CASSSTGGFDEQFF. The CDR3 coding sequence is TGTGCCAGCAGCTCGACAGGGGGTTTTGATGAGCAGTTCTTC. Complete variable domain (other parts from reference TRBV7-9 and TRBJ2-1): DTGVSQNPRHKITKRGQNVTFRCDPISEHNRLYWYRQTLGQGPEFLTYFQNEAQLEKSRLLSDRFSAERPKGSFSTLEIQRTEQGDSAMYLCASSSTGGFDEQFFGPGTRLTVL.

The CDR3 protein is CAISETRVNSPLHF. The DNA for the CDR3 is TGTGCCATCAGTGAGACCAGGGTCAATTCACCCCTCCACTTT. The J gene is TRBJ1-6, the V gene TRBV10-3; D perhaps matches TRBD1 (5 bases). Trimming shortened V by 2 bases and J by 7 bases, and 9 bases separated the two germline ends. This CDR3 comprises 14 residues. Germline V gene sequence: CDR1 ENHRY, CDR2 SYGVKD.